This T cell receptor beta chain came from a study of blood T cell repertoires in COVID-19. Data came from immunoSEQ multiplex PCR; TCRdb stores just in-frame clones and leaves some out. This table has around 250,000 clones, around 89% appearing once. In terms of age and location, participants ranged from about 18 to 90 years and lived in about 25 US areas. Participants had their cohort set by participant-reported clinical history. The specimen was PBMCs or T cells enriched from blood (not recorded which). The TCR sequence derives from a woman aged 25 to 45 who had recovered from COVID-19.

As DNA, the CDR3 is TGTGCCAGTAGTATTATGGGGGGTGGGGCTTTAAATGAGCAGTTCTTC. Its translation: CASSIMGGGALNEQFF. The V and J genes are TRBV19 and TRBJ2-1; a possible D gene is TRBD2 (6 bases). The V gene's germline CDR1 is LNHDA and CDR2 SQIVND (reference sequence). This CDR3 contains 16 residues. V lost 3 bases and J lost 7, with 19 bases in between. Variable domain in full (rest from reference TRBV19 and TRBJ2-1): DGGITQSPKYLFRKEGQNVTLSCEQNLNHDAMYWYRQDPGQGLRLIYYSQIVNDFQKGDIAEGYSVSREKKESFPLTVTSAQKNPTAFYLCASSIMGGGALNEQFFGPGTRLTVL.